This is a list of T cell receptor beta chains from one sample in a study of HIV-infected patients and healthy controls. TCRdb processed the 5' RACE reads anew with MiXCR; each CDR3 protein has one entry. Of some 19,000 distinct CDR3 sequences listed, about a tenth are singletons. The sequencing input was blood. All receptors come from an adult in good health. CDR3s include the opening cysteine and the closing phenylalanine or tryptophan. Each record gives: V gene, clone size, J gene, D gene, CDR3 protein, CDR3 DNA. D genes are given only for firm matches. Clone size is given for some rows only: seen once, a few or many times, or a class if the clone is expanded.

v_call: TRBV5-4; clone_size: many; j_call: TRBJ2-5; d_call: -; cdr3_aa: CASSPDIDRKETQYF; cdr3_nt: TGTGCCAGCAGCCCCGACATCGACAGGAAAGAGACCCAGTACTTC
v_call: TRBV11-2; clone_size: many; j_call: TRBJ1-1; d_call: -; cdr3_aa: CASSPQSAEAFF; cdr3_nt: TGTGCCAGCAGCCCCCAGTCTGCTGAAGCTTTCTTT
v_call: TRBV7-9; clone_size: many; j_call: TRBJ2-1; d_call: TRBD2; cdr3_aa: CASSPRTSSISYNEQFF; cdr3_nt: TGTGCCAGCAGCCCTAGGACTAGCTCCATCTCCTACAATGAGCAGTTCTTC
v_call: TRBV20-1; clone_size: medium-sized; j_call: TRBJ2-3; d_call: TRBD2; cdr3_aa: CSAPLAASTDTQYF; cdr3_nt: TGCAGTGCCCCACTAGCGGCTAGCACAGATACGCAGTATTTT
v_call: TRBV3-1; clone_size: many; j_call: TRBJ2-1; d_call: -; cdr3_aa: CASSQFQGEAEQFF; cdr3_nt: TGTGCCAGCAGCCAATTTCAGGGGGAGGCTGAGCAGTTCTTC
v_call: TRBV4-1; clone_size: many; j_call: TRBJ2-1; d_call: -; cdr3_aa: CASSRTPAYNEQFF; cdr3_nt: TGCGCCAGCAGCCGGACTCCAGCCTACAATGAGCAGTTCTTC
v_call: TRBV5-6; clone_size: -; j_call: TRBJ2-3; d_call: TRBD1; cdr3_aa: CASLDRGRTDTQYF; cdr3_nt: TGTGCCAGCCTCGACAGGGGGCGCACAGATACGCAGTATTTT
v_call: TRBV9; clone_size: medium-sized; j_call: TRBJ2-3; d_call: -; cdr3_aa: CASSVESVADTQYF; cdr3_nt: TGTGCCAGCAGCGTAGAAAGCGTGGCAGATACGCAGTATTTT
v_call: TRBV5-1; clone_size: medium-sized; j_call: TRBJ2-1; d_call: -; cdr3_aa: CASRTIAASSYNEQFF; cdr3_nt: TGCGCCAGCAGGACGATAGCGGCCAGCTCCTACAATGAGCAGTTCTTC
v_call: TRBV7-9; clone_size: many; j_call: TRBJ2-3; d_call: TRBD1; cdr3_aa: CASSSRDRVTDTQYF; cdr3_nt: TGTGCCAGCAGCTCACGCGACAGGGTCACAGATACGCAGTATTTT
v_call: TRBV28; clone_size: many; j_call: TRBJ2-1; d_call: -; cdr3_aa: CASGPGLSYNEQFF; cdr3_nt: TGTGCCAGCGGCCCGGGACTCTCCTACAATGAGCAGTTCTTC
v_call: TRBV9; clone_size: many; j_call: TRBJ2-1; d_call: TRBD2; cdr3_aa: CASSARLAGVGNPSEQFF; cdr3_nt: TGTGCCAGCAGCGCCCGACTAGCGGGAGTAGGCAACCCTAGTGAGCAGTTCTTC
v_call: TRBV2; clone_size: medium-sized; j_call: TRBJ1-5; d_call: -; cdr3_aa: CASSEARGAGQPQHF; cdr3_nt: TGTGCCAGCAGTGAAGCGCGGGGGGCTGGGCAGCCCCAGCATTTT
v_call: TRBV19; clone_size: few; j_call: TRBJ2-7; d_call: -; cdr3_aa: CASSTPGLEYEQYF; cdr3_nt: TGTGCCAGTAGTACGCCGGGACTCGAATACGAGCAGTACTTC
v_call: TRBV14; clone_size: medium-sized; j_call: TRBJ2-5; d_call: -; cdr3_aa: CASSQDNNRKETQYF; cdr3_nt: TGTGCCAGCAGCCAGGACAACAACCGCAAAGAGACCCAGTACTTC
v_call: TRBV5-1; clone_size: few; j_call: TRBJ2-7; d_call: TRBD2; cdr3_aa: CASSLELAGAYEQYF; cdr3_nt: TGCGCCAGCAGCTTGGAACTAGCGGGGGCCTACGAGCAGTACTTC
v_call: TRBV14; clone_size: -; j_call: TRBJ2-7; d_call: -; cdr3_aa: CASSSREGSYEQYF; cdr3_nt: TGTGCCAGCAGCTCAAGAGAGGGTTCCTACGAGCAGTACTTC
v_call: TRBV15; clone_size: many; j_call: TRBJ1-4; d_call: -; cdr3_aa: CATSRVRGNEKLFF; cdr3_nt: TGTGCCACCAGCAGAGTCAGGGGTAATGAAAAACTGTTTTTT
v_call: TRBV5-1; clone_size: many; j_call: TRBJ2-7; d_call: -; cdr3_aa: CASRGASSSYEQYF; cdr3_nt: TGCGCCAGCCGCGGGGCATCCAGCTCCTACGAGCAGTACTTC
v_call: TRBV19; clone_size: many; j_call: TRBJ2-1; d_call: -; cdr3_aa: CASSIGRNEQFF; cdr3_nt: TGTGCCAGTAGTATCGGAAGGAATGAGCAGTTCTTC
v_call: TRBV28; clone_size: few; j_call: TRBJ1-5; d_call: -; cdr3_aa: CASSFPRDFSNQPQHF; cdr3_nt: TGTGCCAGCAGTTTCCCGAGGGATTTCAGCAATCAGCCCCAGCATTTT
v_call: TRBV5-4; clone_size: many; j_call: TRBJ1-2; d_call: -; cdr3_aa: CASKTGVSNYGYTF; cdr3_nt: TGTGCCAGTAAGACCGGGGTTAGTAACTATGGCTACACCTTC
v_call: TRBV7-6; clone_size: once; j_call: TRBJ2-3; d_call: -; cdr3_aa: CASSLGGGGSTDTQYF; cdr3_nt: TGTGCCAGCAGCTTAGGTGGTGGCGGGAGCACAGATACGCAGTATTTT